This T cell receptor (beta chain) was retrieved from a study of OX40 agonist ivuxolimab in advanced cancers. Study-level background: Ivuxolimab, which targeted the costimulatory receptor OX40 (CD134), was an agonistic, fully human IgG2 monoclonal antibody. Intravenous ivuxolimab was administered to patients every 2 weeks at six dose levels: 0.01, 0.1, 0.3, 1.5, 3 and 10 mg/kg. Of the roughly 52 dose-escalation patients, hepatocellular carcinoma was present in roughly 19, melanoma in roughly 15, renal cell carcinoma in 9 and head and neck cancer in 9. In the dose-escalation cohort, roughly 80% of patients were male, and the mean age was approximately 60 years, with a range of roughly 23 to 85. Patients were allowed to have had prior anti-PD-1, anti-PD-L1 or anti-CTLA-4 therapy, and around two fifths of the dose-escalation patients had been treated with checkpoint inhibitors. Partial responses occurred in three dose-escalation patients: two with cutaneous melanoma and one with hepatocellular carcinoma. The purpose of peripheral TCRbeta sequencing was to test whether ivuxolimab changed TCR sequence diversity and led to clonal T-cell expansion. The monotherapy dose-escalation portion (N ≈ 50 patients) of the phase I ivuxolimab trial is reported in the paper. Broad study findings and their caveats: In partial responders in the 0.1-3.0 mg/kg groups, normalized peripheral clonal expansion was found to be among the lowest, especially among CD8+ T cells. After ivuxolimab, more expanded clones were found on average in CD8+ T cells than in CD4+ T cells. Low levels of normalized T-cell clonal expansion were also seen in some patients who did not respond. Clonal expansion of both CD4+ and CD8+ blood T cells was observed from baseline to week 6 at doses 0.1 to 3.0 mg/kg. The antigen specificity of the peripheral T cells that underwent clonal expansion was not determined.

Concerning this clone: The specificity of this receptor is unknown. Within one base of it there is no much larger clone, and no base qualities were kept.

For sequencing of the TCRbeta CDR3 region, genomic DNA was extracted from the sorted cells. TCRbeta CDR3 regions were sequenced using the immunoSEQ Assay. Not all clones reach the TCRdb copy of this immuneACCESS table, which keeps in-frame sequences only. Checked studies attribute under half of the gap to unresolved V genes and leave the rest unexplained. This sample holds around 47,000 clones; roughly 84% were observed only once. The ten largest clones add up to 15% of the sample. Patients with autoimmune disease history or receiving systemic immunosuppression were excluded from the trial. Peripheral blood for TCR sequencing was collected from all dose cohorts at baseline, on cycle 4 day 1, and on cycle 7 day 1. Samples were obtained from an open-label, multicenter, first-in-human phase I dose-escalation trial of ivuxolimab. Adults with locally advanced or metastatic melanoma, renal cell, hepatocellular, or head and neck squamous cell carcinoma were enrolled in the trial. Before TCR sequencing, CD4+ T cells and CD8+ T cells were sorted from peripheral blood as separate populations.

Specimen: CD4+ or CD8+ T cells sorted from blood, collected in a trial of the OX40 agonist ivuxolimab. This clonotype was obtained from an adult with an advanced solid tumor such as melanoma, head and neck, liver or kidney cancer.

Read as DNA, the sequence is TGTGCCAGCAGCCAAGAAATAGGGGGTTCTGATGAAGCTTTCTTT. Its coded protein is CASSQEIGGSDEAFF. This receptor chain uses TRBV4-2 and TRBJ1-1; the best D guess is TRBD1, with 6 bases matching. The CDR3, cysteine through phenylalanine, is 15 amino acids long. Just the 45-base CDR3 DNA is kept, in frame starting at base 1. The V and J ends are trimmed by 0 bases and 7 bases, leaving 15 bases between them. For CDR1 and CDR2, the germline V gene lists LGHNA and YNFKEQ.